This TCR beta chain was observed in a study of blood T cells in healthy people across ages. This clonotype was picked up a small number of times. The authors ran a second PCR of roughly 6 to 11 cycles using a sample-barcoded 5' primer and a J-beta primer mix. Each cDNA molecule was tagged by a template-switch adaptor that had 12 random nucleotides. Each sample yielded at least 2.5 million CDR3-containing paired-end reads. A single record per CDR3 protein comes from TCRdb applying MiXCR to the 5' RACE reads. Found here are roughly 800,000 distinct CDR3 sequences, more than 20% of them singletons; the top ten hold more than 3%. Every participating donor contributed approximately 10 milliliters of peripheral blood through a draw. This CDR3 spans 17 amino acids. V lost 1 base, J lost 0 bases, and 10 bases stayed unmatched. Germline V CDR1 and CDR2: DFQATT, SNEGSKA (reference sequence). The same sample was also used in a study of T cells of mothers and their children.

The gene calls are TRBV20-1 and TRBJ1-1, with 8 bases that match TRBD1. The sequence was obtained from a boy aged 5-17 years in good health. The sample taken for sequencing was blood. CDR3 DNA sequence: TGCAGTGCTAGAGGGGAGGGACAGGCTATTATGAACACTGAAGCTTTCTTT. Encoded protein: CSARGEGQAIMNTEAFF.